A single sample gave rise to the 25 T cell receptor beta chains below, sequenced in a study of T cell repertoires in cytomegalovirus infection. A single record per CDR3 protein comes from TCRdb applying MiXCR to the reads. The data contain under 200,000 distinct CDR3 sequences, 8.5% to 10% of them singletons. The material sequenced was PBMCs. All receptors derive from a human donor in good health (CMV status not recorded). Some clones in this sample may be carry-over from other donors' samples.

This clonotype was recorded at least ten times. The chain carries TRBV7-2 and TRBJ2-7; 9 nucleotides align to TRBD2. The CDR3 totals 17 residues. V was clipped by 1 base and J by 6 bases; unmatched bases: 13. CDR1 is SGHTA, CDR2 FQGNSA, per germline. The CDR3 sequence is CASSLEPVTSGRSEQYF. CDR3 DNA sequence: TGTGCCAGCAGCTTAGAGCCGGTGACTAGCGGCCGTTCCGAGCAGTACTTC.

This clonotype was seen ten or more times. V gene TRBV28 combines with J gene TRBJ1-5, with 8 bases identical to TRBD1. Trimming removed 2 bases from V and 5 bases from J; junction bases left unmatched: 11. This CDR3 spans 17 amino acids. Germline CDR1 reads MDHEN; CDR2 reads SYDVKM. The CDR3 protein is CASSLSPGTGGYQPQHF. In nucleotides, the CDR3 is TGTGCCAGCAGTTTAAGTCCCGGGACAGGTGGTTATCAGCCCCAGCATTTT.

As concerns this clonotype: This clone may be a read error of a much larger clone one base away. The rearrangement links TRBV6-6 to TRBJ2-7; possibly TRBD2 for D (6 bases). Germline CDR1 reads MNHNY; CDR2 reads SVGAGI (reference sequence). Trimming stripped 2 bases from V and 2 bases from J, with 16 bases between. The CDR3 runs 16 residues. This CDR3 is CASSYTLNGTAYEQYF. The CDR3 nucleotides are TGTGCCAGCAGTTACACTCTGAACGGGACTGCCTACGAGCAGTACTTC.

As regards this clonotype: A much bigger clone sits one base away, suggesting this may be a read error. The CDR3, as DNA: TGTGCCAGCAGCTTTGGGACAGGGATAGACACTGAAGCTTTCTTT. It yields the protein CASSFGTGIDTEAFF. This chain connects TRBV7-8 to TRBJ1-1; 9 bases line up with TRBD1. Germline trimming cut 3 bases from V and 3 bases from J; bases unmatched to any gene: 5. In germline, CDR1 is SGHVS, CDR2 FQNEAQ. The CDR3 spans 15 residues.

J is TRBJ1-2 and V is TRBV29-1, with a weak D call TRBD1 (5 bases). V was pared by 7 bases and J by 8 bases, with 20 bases between. The germline V gene encodes CDR1 SQVTM and CDR2 ANQGSEA. There are 13 residues in the CDR3. The CDR3 region has the DNA TGCAGCGCAGAAAGGGACCCGAACGGCGGCTACACCTTC. Translated, it gives CSAERDPNGGYTF. Full variable domain (outside the CDR3, taken from reference TRBV29-1 and TRBJ1-2): SAVISQKPSRDICQRGTSLTIQCQVDSQVTMMFWYRQQPGQSLTLIATANQGSEATYESGFVIDKFPISRPNLTFSTLTVSNMSPEDSSIYLCSAERDPNGGYTFGSGTRLTVV.

This clonotype was recorded at least ten times. The rearrangement uses TRBV7-2 and TRBJ2-5; maybe TRBD2 (5 bases). This CDR3 is built from 16 residues. V was pared by 1 base and J by 1 base, with 13 bases between. Germline V gives CDR1 SGHTA, CDR2 FQGNSA. DNA for the CDR3: TGTGCCAGCAGCTTAGGGCGGGCAAGCGGCCAAGAGACCCAGTACTTC. Translating it yields CASSLGRASGQETQYF.

This clonotype came up a few times. The chain couples TRBV29-1 to TRBJ2-3; the match to TRBD2 covers 12 bases. The length of the CDR3 is 16 residues. V gave up 0 bases and J gave up 4 bases; unmatched junction bases: 5. Germline loops: CDR1 SQVTM, CDR2 ANQGSEA. CDR3 in amino acids: CSVEDPLAGGADTQYF. DNA of the CDR3: TGCAGCGTTGAAGATCCTCTAGCGGGGGGGGCAGATACGCAGTATTTT.

The chain links TRBV20-1 to TRBJ1-2; D gene ambiguous. With 6 bases removed from V and 4 bases from J, the gap between germline ends came to 18 bases. Germline V gives CDR1 DFQATT, CDR2 SNEGSKA (reference sequence). The CDR3 is 14 residues long. CDR3 sequence: CSAPSDQAIYGYTF. The CDR3 nucleotides read TGCAGTGCCCCATCCGACCAGGCGATCTATGGCTACACCTTC.

This clonotype showed up many times. This chain connects TRBV7-2 to TRBJ2-6, with 7 bases that match TRBD2. Germline V gives CDR1 SGHTA, CDR2 FQGNSA. The CDR3 is 17 residues long. Germline trimming cut 3 bases from V and 0 bases from J; bases unmatched to any gene: 5. The CDR3 here is CASSFDSSGSGANVLTF. The DNA of the CDR3 is TGTGCCAGCAGCTTCGATTCTAGCGGCTCTGGGGCCAACGTCCTGACTTTC.

The table lists this clonotype with many counts. The chain has TRBV12-3 or TRBV12-4 and TRBJ2-7, with 11 nucleotides matching TRBD1. J was trimmed by 2 bases and V by 6 bases; bases with no gene match: 6. There are 15 residues in the CDR3. CDR3 loop: CASSKPGQGAYEQYF. CDR3 bases: TGTGCCAGCAGCAAACCGGGACAGGGGGCCTACGAGCAGTACTTC.

This clonotype has more than one count but fewer than ten. This sequence joins TRBV18 and TRBJ2-7; TRBD1 or TRBD2 may be the D gene (5 bases each). Germline CDR1 reads KGHSH; CDR2 reads LQKENI. This CDR3 contains 14 residues. Trimming stripped 5 bases from V and 3 bases from J, with 14 bases between. In nucleotides, the CDR3 is TGTGCCAGCTCAGATGAGGGGCTACGCTACGAGCAGTACTTC. Translating gives CASSDEGLRYEQYF.

This clonotype has at least ten counts. This sequence joins TRBV7-2 and TRBJ2-7, with D perhaps given as TRBD1 or TRBD2 (5 bases each). Trimming removed 4 bases from V and 3 bases from J, with 13 bases in between. CDR1 is SGHTA and CDR2 is FQGNSA in the germline V gene. The CDR3 extends over 14 amino acids. The CDR3, as DNA: TGTGCCAGCAGCTCGGAGTTTGGGGGCTACGAGCAGTACTTC. As protein: CASSSEFGGYEQYF.

This clonotype was observed a handful of times. The chain carries TRBV6-6 and TRBJ2-7, with no clear D. V was trimmed by 0 bases and J by 2 bases, leaving 11 bases between them. The CDR3 runs to 15 residues. Germline V gene lookup returns CDR1 MNHNY and CDR2 SVGAGI (reference sequence). The CDR3 DNA sequence: TGTGCCAGCAGTTACTCTACGGGCTACCCCTACGAGCAGTACTTC. The encoded protein is CASSYSTGYPYEQYF.

This clonotype was picked up a small number of times. The chain joins TRBV25-1 to TRBJ1-4; 10 bases are a match to TRBD1. This CDR3 spans 17 amino acids. CDR1 and CDR2 (germline): MGHDK, SYGVNS. Trimming removed 4 bases from V and 8 bases from J; junction bases left unmatched: 13. The CDR3 sequence: CASSVRVYGQGEEKLFF. CDR3 coding DNA: TGTGCCAGCAGTGTAAGGGTCTACGGACAGGGGGAAGAAAAACTGTTTTTT. Combining the CDR3 with reference TRBV25-1 and TRBJ1-4 gives the whole variable domain EADIYQTPRYLVIGTGKKITLECSQTMGHDKMYWYQQDPGMELHLIHYSYGVNSTEKGDLSSESTVSRIRTEHFPLTLESARPSHTSQYLCASSVRVYGQGEEKLFFGSGTQLSVL.

This clonotype was counted a few times. The chain recombines TRBV15 with TRBJ2-2; 7 nucleotides agree with TRBD1. Unmatched junction bases numbered 4, after V lost 5 bases and J lost 7 bases. From germline, CDR1 is LNHNV and CDR2 YYDKDF (reference sequence). This CDR3 has 13 residues. In DNA form, the CDR3 reads TGTGCCACCAGCGCCCAGGGGGACGGGGAGCTGTTTTTT. Its translation is CATSAQGDGELFF.

The V and J genes are TRBV20-1 and TRBJ2-7; 12 nucleotides agree with TRBD1. With V trimmed by 5 bases and J by 1 base, 9 bases remained unmatched. The CDR3 length is 16 residues. The V gene's germline CDR1 is DFQATT and CDR2 SNEGSKA (reference sequence). The CDR3 reads CSAGDRGQPWSYEQYF. The CDR3 DNA sequence: TGCAGTGCTGGGGACAGGGGGCAACCTTGGTCCTACGAGCAGTACTTC.

This clonotype came up many times. The chain recombines TRBV20-1 with TRBJ2-5, with 10 bases identical to TRBD2. The CDR3 length is 14 residues. J lost 5 bases, V lost 6 bases, and 9 bases had no gene match. The germline V gene has CDR1 DFQATT and CDR2 SNEGSKA (reference sequence). CDR3: CSADPSGRVETQYF. The CDR3 region has the DNA TGCAGTGCCGACCCAAGCGGGAGGGTGGAGACCCAGTACTTC.

This clonotype was picked up a small number of times. The rearrangement uses TRBV29-1 and TRBJ2-2; a possible D gene is TRBD2 (6 bases). This CDR3 spans 13 amino acids. V was pared by 2 bases and J by 5 bases, with 9 bases between. The germline V gene encodes CDR1 SQVTM and CDR2 ANQGSEA. This CDR3 reads CSVEFRGTGELFF. Here the CDR3 DNA reads TGCAGCGTTGAATTCCGGGGGACCGGGGAGCTGTTTTTT.

This clonotype was detected ten times or more. The rearrangement joins TRBV3-1 to TRBJ2-1, with 10 bases matching TRBD2. V shed 0 bases, J shed 9 bases, and the junction held 8 bases outside the gene matches. CDR3 length equals 16 residues. Looked up from germline, CDR1 is LGHDT and CDR2 is YNNKEL (reference sequence). The chain's CDR3 is CASSQERTSGYGEQFF. CDR3 sequence (DNA): TGTGCCAGCAGCCAAGAAAGGACTAGCGGCTACGGTGAGCAGTTCTTC.

This clonotype was counted ten times or more. The chain links TRBV7-9 to TRBJ2-3, with D perhaps matching TRBD1 (6 bases). CDR1 is SEHNR and CDR2 is FQNEAQ in the germline V gene (reference sequence). Trimming cost V 5 bases and J 0 bases, with 12 bases left between them. The CDR3 covers 15 residues. The DNA for the CDR3 is TGTGCCAGCAGCGGATGGACAGACAGCACAGATACGCAGTATTTT. Translating gives CASSGWTDSTDTQYF.

This clonotype was seen many times. J is TRBJ2-1 and V is TRBV11-2, with 8 bases identical to TRBD2. The germline V gene encodes CDR1 SGHAT and CDR2 FQNNGV. Unmatched junction bases numbered 2, after V lost 2 bases and J lost 5 bases. CDR3 length equals 14 residues. CDR3 protein: CASSLPAGDNEQFF. The CDR3 region has the DNA TGTGCCAGCAGCTTACCAGCGGGGGACAATGAGCAGTTCTTC.

This clonotype was seen at least ten times. The rearrangement links TRBV7-2 to TRBJ1-1, with TRBD1 matching over 7 bases. The junction had 11 bases not matched to a gene; V was cut back by 5 bases and J by 11 bases. This CDR3 is built from 13 residues. The V gene's germline CDR1 is SGHTA and CDR2 FQGNSA. The CDR3 DNA is TGTGCCAGCAGCCCCAGGACAGGCGGCGTGGCTTTCTTT. It yields the protein CASSPRTGGVAFF.

J is TRBJ2-3 and V is TRBV7-3; 8 bases align to TRBD2. This CDR3 comprises 14 residues. Per germline, CDR1 SGHTA and CDR2 FQGTGA. Trimming cost V 10 bases and J 4 bases; bases outside gene matches: 10. The CDR3 is CATRDAGGSDTQYF. CDR3 nucleotide sequence: TGTGCCACTCGGGATGCGGGAGGTTCAGATACGCAGTATTTT.

The table lists this clonotype with a few counts. This chain links TRBV6-5 with TRBJ1-2, with a weak D call TRBD1 (5 bases). CDR1 and CDR2 from the germline V gene are MNHEY and SVGAGI. Trimming took off 0 bases at V and 8 bases at J, with 34 bases between the two ends. The CDR3 sequence is 21 residues long. The CDR3 DNA sequence: TGTGCCAGCAGTTACTCTCAACGATCACAGGAATCTCAGTCGGTCGTGGAGGGCTACACCTTC. Its translation is CASSYSQRSQESQSVVEGYTF.

This clonotype was seen more than once but under ten times. The rearrangement joins TRBV5-6 to TRBJ2-2, with D possibly TRBD2 on 5 matching bases. Germline V lookup: CDR1 SGHDT, CDR2 YYEEEE. V lost 2 bases, J lost 2 bases, and 10 bases lay in between. The CDR3 has 15 residues. CDR3 protein: CASSLKLGNTGELFF. The CDR3 coding sequence is TGTGCCAGCAGCTTAAAACTAGGCAACACCGGGGAGCTGTTTTTT.